Presented here are 27 T cell receptor beta chains from one specimen sequenced in a study of beta chain features in type 1 diabetes. The investigators reverse transcribed all of the isolated RNA, so they sequenced expressed TCRB transcripts. Assay: immunoSEQ multiplex PCR; the TCRdb copy retains only in-frame clones and omits some. The repertoire holds hundreds of thousands of clones, with approximately 30% as singletons. Sequenced: naive CD4+ T cells from blood. These receptors were obtained from a young man in good health.

The V call is TRBV13, the J call TRBJ2-7; 7 bases align to TRBD2. Looked up from germline, CDR1 is PRHDT and CDR2 is FYEKMQ (reference sequence). This CDR3 is 14 amino acids long. With V trimmed by 6 bases and J by 4 bases, 9 bases remained unmatched. The chain's CDR3 is CASRRAGVVYEQYF. CDR3 bases: TGTGCCAGCAGGAGGGCGGGAGTCGTGTACGAGCAGTACTTC.

In this sample, this clone turned up a few times. V and J are TRBV29-1 and TRBJ2-1; 9 bases line up with TRBD1. This CDR3 contains 14 residues. Per germline, CDR1 SQVTM and CDR2 ANQGSEA. V was clipped by 2 bases and J by 9 bases; unmatched bases: 8. The chain's CDR3 is CSVESGQGFAEQFF. CDR3 DNA sequence: TGCAGCGTTGAATCGGGACAGGGATTCGCTGAGCAGTTCTTC.

In its sample, this clone was seen a few times. The chain links TRBV29-1 to TRBJ1-4, with a possible D match to TRBD1 (5 bases). CDR1 is SQVTM, CDR2 ANQGSEA, per germline. The V and J ends lost 4 bases and 8 bases respectively, with 14 bases between them. There are 13 residues in the CDR3. The CDR3 nucleotides read TGCAGCGTTGCCGACAGTTCTTGGGAAAAACTGTTTTTT. Protein product: CSVADSSWEKLFF.

This clone was counted between two and nine times. The chain carries TRBV19 and TRBJ2-5, with D perhaps TRBD2 (5 bases). V lost 9 bases to trimming and J lost 6 bases, with 11 bases between them. The germline V gene encodes CDR1 LNHDA and CDR2 SQIVND (reference sequence). The CDR3 length is 11 residues. Written as DNA, the CDR3 is TGTGCCAGCCAAAGGGAGAAGACCCAGTACTTC. This translates into CASQREKTQYF.

The chain joins TRBV11-3 to TRBJ2-2; a possible D gene is TRBD1 (5 bases). The germline gives CDR1 SGHNT, CDR2 YENEEA. V lost 5 bases, J lost 0 bases, and 10 bases lay in between. The CDR3 length is 15 residues. The chain's CDR3 is CASSPRAANTGELFF. As DNA, the CDR3 is TGTGCCAGCAGCCCCAGGGCGGCGAACACCGGGGAGCTGTTTTTT.

The chain couples TRBV30 to TRBJ2-1, with D uncertain. The CDR3 spans 11 residues. The germline V gene encodes CDR1 GTSNPN and CDR2 SVGIG (reference sequence). V lost 2 bases and J lost 6, with 5 bases in between. Here the CDR3 DNA reads TGTGCCTGGAGTCGGTTCAATGAGCAGTTCTTC. It yields the protein CAWSRFNEQFF.

This sequence joins TRBV25-1 and TRBJ2-6; D may be TRBD2 (6 bases). Germline-derived CDR1 and CDR2 are MGHDK and SYGVNS. V gave up 3 bases and J gave up 2 bases, with 11 bases separating them. The CDR3 extends over 16 amino acids. The chain's CDR3 is CASSDVAVPGANVLTF. CDR3 in DNA: TGTGCCAGCAGTGATGTAGCGGTCCCTGGGGCCAACGTCCTGACTTTC.

This clone has more than one count but fewer than ten. This chain links TRBV10-3 with TRBJ2-3; TRBD1 matches 7 bases. Germline V lookup: CDR1 ENHRY, CDR2 SYGVKD. The CDR3 is 13 amino acids. With V trimmed by 7 bases and J by 5 bases, 6 bases remained unmatched. The CDR3 protein is CAIKFTGEDTQYF. In DNA, the CDR3 is TGTGCCATCAAGTTCACAGGGGAAGATACGCAGTATTTT.

The chain couples TRBV29-1 to TRBJ2-1; D gene unclear. Per germline, CDR1 SQVTM and CDR2 ANQGSEA. There are 12 residues in the CDR3. The germline V and J ends were trimmed by 6 bases and 10 bases, with 16 bases remaining between them. This chain's CDR3 is CSVSLAIREQFF. The DNA for the CDR3 is TGCAGCGTATCATTGGCCATCAGGGAGCAGTTCTTC.

The V call is TRBV15, the J call TRBJ1-3, with unresolved D. The V gene lost 2 bases and the J gene lost 0 bases, with 8 bases spanning the gap. Germline assignment: CDR1 LNHNV and CDR2 YYDKDF (reference sequence). CDR3 length: 15 residues. CDR3 nucleotide sequence: TGTGCCACCAGCAGAACCGCGAGCTCTGGAAACACCATATATTTT. This codes for CATSRTASSGNTIYF.

In its sample, this clone was seen once. The V call is TRBV7-9, the J call TRBJ2-1; 11 bases fit TRBD2. The CDR3 has 14 amino acids. Germline CDR1 is SEHNR and CDR2 is FQNEAQ (reference sequence). The V segment lost 1 base and the J segment 8 bases; nucleotides outside the gene matches: 1. CDR3 nucleotide sequence: TGTGCCAGCAGCTTAGTAGCGGGAGGGCATGAGCAGTTCTTC. It specifies CASSLVAGGHEQFF.

As DNA, the CDR3 is TGTGCCAGCTCACCAGGGACAGCCCAGGGCGAGCAGTACTTC. Translation: CASSPGTAQGEQYF. The J gene is TRBJ2-7, the V gene TRBV18, with 7 bases lining up with TRBD1. Germline CDR1 reads KGHSH; CDR2 reads LQKENI. This CDR3 spans 14 amino acids. V lost 2 bases, J lost 6 bases, and 7 bases stayed unmatched.

The chain combines TRBV27 with TRBJ2-6; 9 positions match TRBD1. The germline gives CDR1 MNHEY, CDR2 SMNVEV (reference sequence). Trimming cost V 4 bases and J 1 base; bases outside gene matches: 5. The CDR3 length is 17 residues. For the CDR3, the DNA is TGTGCCAGCAGTTCCGGGACAGGGAGGTCTGGGGCCAACGTCCTGACTTTC. It translates to CASSSGTGRSGANVLTF. The entire variable domain, with the rest obtained from reference TRBV27 and TRBJ2-6, is as follows: EAQVTQNPRYLITVTGKKLTVTCSQNMNHEYMSWYRQDPGLGLRQIYYSMNVEVTDKGDVPEGYKVSRKEKRNFPLILESPSPNQTSLYFCASSSGTGRSGANVLTFGAGSRLTVL.

This clone has a handful of counts. The chain is built from TRBV5-1 and TRBJ2-1; TRBD2 matches at 10 bases. CDR1 and CDR2 (germline): SGHRS, YFSETQ. The length of the CDR3 is 15 residues. After removal of 3 bases from V and 8 bases from J, the junction contained 8 bases not matched to a gene. Here the CDR3 DNA reads TGCGCCAGCAGCTCCCTAGCGGGAGTGGTGGATGAGCAGTTCTTC. Its protein is CASSSLAGVVDEQFF.

V usage is TRBV4-1 and J usage is TRBJ2-3; D gene unclear. The CDR3 spans 14 residues. The V gene lost 2 bases and the J gene lost 2 bases, with 8 bases spanning the gap. Germline CDR1 and CDR2: MGHRA and YSYEKL. The CDR3 DNA is TGCGCCAGCAGCCAACTGACGCACACAGATACGCAGTATTTT. It is translated as CASSQLTHTDTQYF.

The CDR3 DNA reads TGCGCCAGCAGCTTGGCCCAGGGGCCCAGTGGGGCCAACGTCCTGACTTTC. Encoded protein: CASSLAQGPSGANVLTF. The V call is TRBV5-1, the J call TRBJ2-6, with D perhaps matching TRBD1 (6 bases). Germline V gene sequence: CDR1 SGHRS, CDR2 YFSETQ. The V gene lost 0 bases and the J gene lost 3 bases, with 13 bases spanning the gap. The CDR3 runs 17 residues.

The chain employs TRBV7-2 and TRBJ1-4; no definite D call. The V end was cut by 3 bases, the J end by 5 bases, with 10 bases between. Germline V gene sequence: CDR1 SGHTA, CDR2 FQGNSA. The CDR3 covers 14 residues. Here the CDR3 reads CASSFGDSNEKLFF. CDR3 DNA sequence: TGTGCCAGCAGCTTCGGGGATAGCAATGAAAAACTGTTTTTT.

The V gene is TRBV9, the J gene TRBJ2-3; D is possibly TRBD2 (6 bases). V shed 1 base and J shed 4 bases, with 13 bases lying between them. The CDR3 runs 15 residues. Germline V gives CDR1 SGDLS, CDR2 YYNGEE. DNA of the CDR3: TGTGCCAGCAGCGTATTAGCGGTAGGGGCAGATACGCAGTATTTT. It yields the protein CASSVLAVGADTQYF.

The chain combines TRBV11-1 with TRBJ2-3; D possibly corresponds to TRBD1 (6 bases). Between the trimmed V and J ends, which lost 5 bases and 6 bases, there was a span of 21 bases. Germline V gene lookup returns CDR1 SGHAT and CDR2 FQDESV (reference sequence). The CDR3 extends over 16 amino acids. This CDR3 is CASSQKTGTTWDTQYF. The CDR3 DNA follows: TGTGCCAGCAGCCAGAAAACAGGGACCACTTGGGATACGCAGTATTTT.

The chain recombines TRBV6-1 with TRBJ2-6; TRBD1 agrees at 9 bases. CDR1 MNHNS and CDR2 SASEGT come from the germline V gene. Germline trimming cut 4 bases from V and 4 bases from J; bases unmatched to any gene: 8. There are 17 residues in the CDR3. The CDR3 DNA is TGTGCCAGCAGTGGTACAAACAGGGGGCCAGGGGCCAACGTCCTGACTTTC. Protein sequence: CASSGTNRGPGANVLTF.

J is TRBJ2-7 and V is TRBV19; D gene unclear. The V and J ends lost 5 bases and 7 bases respectively, with 12 bases between them. CDR3 length: 12 amino acids. Germline CDR1 is LNHDA and CDR2 is SQIVND (reference sequence). CDR3 in DNA: TGTGCCAGTAGTCGTGGAACGCGGGAGCAGTACTTC. This encodes CASSRGTREQYF.

This clone was observed a handful of times. The V gene is TRBV7-9, the J gene TRBJ2-2; D remains ambiguous. Between the trimmed V and J ends, which lost 6 bases and 0 bases, there was a span of 11 bases. Germline V CDR1 and CDR2: SEHNR, FQNEAQ (reference sequence). The CDR3 runs to 15 residues. In DNA form, the CDR3 reads TGTGCCAGCAGATTTATGTGGCCGAACACCGGGGAGCTGTTTTTT. It yields the protein CASRFMWPNTGELFF.

CDR3 sequence (DNA): TGTGCCAGCAGTTGGGGACCGATGCAAGAGACCCAGTACTTC. It is translated as CASSWGPMQETQYF. V is TRBV2 and J is TRBJ2-5, with D perhaps being TRBD1 or TRBD2 (5 bases each). Germline CDR1 reads SNHLY; CDR2 reads FYNNEI. Trimming removed 5 bases at V and 2 bases at J, with 12 bases between. This CDR3 has 14 amino acids.

The gene calls are TRBV7-9 and TRBJ2-1; D not certain. V lost 2 bases and J lost 5, with 10 bases in between. In germline, CDR1 is SEHNR, CDR2 FQNEAQ (reference sequence). The CDR3 has 14 residues. The CDR3 loop is CASSLRVRDNEQFF. CDR3 nucleotides: TGTGCCAGCAGCTTAAGGGTCCGGGACAATGAGCAGTTCTTC.

Turning to this clone: At the DNA level, this CDR3 is encoded by other sequences in the same sample as well. J is TRBJ2-5 and V is TRBV5-1, with 9 bases lining up with TRBD2. The CDR3 is 15 residues long. Germline assignment: CDR1 SGHRS and CDR2 YFSETQ. Unmatched junction bases numbered 2, after V lost 0 bases and J lost 2 bases. As DNA, the CDR3 is TGCGCCAGCAGCTTGGGGACTAGCGTACAAGAGACCCAGTACTTC. Protein sequence: CASSLGTSVQETQYF.

This clone was seen more than once but under ten times. The chain uses TRBV30 and TRBJ1-5; no firm D call. V was cut by 7 bases and J by 4 bases, with 11 bases left in between. CDR1 is GTSNPN, CDR2 SVGIG, per germline (reference sequence). The CDR3 runs 12 residues. The CDR3 loop is CASGWGNQPQHF. CDR3 sequence (DNA): TGTGCCTCAGGATGGGGAAATCAGCCCCAGCATTTT.

This clone was observed once. The sample contains more than one DNA sequence encoding this CDR3. This chain uses TRBV30 with TRBJ2-2; D is unresolved. CDR3 length: 11 amino acids. Between the trimmed V and J ends, which lost 0 bases and 8 bases, there was a span of 4 bases. Germline CDR1 and CDR2: GTSNPN and SVGIG (reference sequence). The CDR3 sequence is CAWSVRGELFF. CDR3 DNA: TGTGCCTGGAGTGTACGGGGGGAGCTGTTTTTT.